The 8 T cell receptor beta chains reported below all come from one sample, sequenced in a study of T cells in Graves' hyperthyroidism and ophthalmopathy. Researchers took RNA transcripts and amplified the TCR beta CDR3 regions from them. The study used the HTBI primer set for a first-round RT-PCR of the TCR CDR3. MiXCR, run by TCRdb on the multiplex PCR reads, gives a single entry per CDR3 protein. In the table there are under 400,000 distinct CDR3 sequences, roughly 15% of which are singletons. Sequenced sample: blood. Receptors were obtained from a man aged 30-40 years with Graves' hyperthyroidism.

This clonotype was found many times. The V gene is TRBV12-3 or TRBV12-4, the J gene TRBJ2-5; no firm D call. Deletions cut 5 bases from V and 1 base from J, with 8 bases between. This CDR3 has 13 residues. The CDR3 DNA is TGTGCCAGCAGTCAGATATCCCAAGAGACCCAGTACTTC. Protein sequence: CASSQISQETQYF.

Many counts were recorded for this clonotype. V and J are TRBV20-1 and TRBJ1-5, with D unresolved. The V and J ends lost 3 bases and 7 bases respectively, with 16 bases between them. Germline loops: CDR1 DFQATT, CDR2 SNEGSKA (reference sequence). The CDR3 length is 14 residues. The CDR3 DNA reads as TGCAGTGCTAGCCGTCGATGGGAGGAACAGCCCCAGCATTTT. This gives the protein CSASRRWEEQPQHF.

This clonotype has a handful of counts. This chain joins TRBV5-5 and TRBJ1-5, with 7 bases aligning to TRBD1. The CDR3 is 18 amino acids. Germline CDR1 reads SGHKS; CDR2 reads YYEKEE (reference sequence). V shed 3 bases, J shed 2 bases, and the junction held 14 bases outside the gene matches. The chain's CDR3 is CASSSPQDDREGNQPQHF. DNA of the CDR3: TGTGCCAGCAGCTCCCCCCAGGACGACAGGGAGGGCAATCAGCCCCAGCATTTT.

Only a few counts were recorded for this clonotype. V and J are TRBV5-1 and TRBJ2-7; 11 bases line up with TRBD1. Trimming at V came to 3 bases and at J to 2 bases, leaving 10 bases not matched to a gene. Germline V gives CDR1 SGHRS, CDR2 YFSETQ. The CDR3 covers 17 residues. Written as DNA, the CDR3 is TGCGCCAGCAGCTCCCTGGGACAGGGGGGGCTTGCCTACGAGCAGTACTTC. It is translated as CASSSLGQGGLAYEQYF.

This clonotype has more than one count but fewer than ten. The rearrangement uses TRBV30 and TRBJ1-5, with D possibly TRBD1 on 6 matching bases. Trimming pared 0 bases from V and 3 bases from J, leaving 12 bases between. This CDR3 has 15 amino acids. Germline CDR1 reads GTSNPN; CDR2 reads SVGIG (reference sequence). The CDR3 sequence: CAWSVFYRVNQPQHF. In DNA, the CDR3 is TGTGCCTGGAGTGTATTCTACAGGGTCAATCAGCCCCAGCATTTT. Full variable domain (remainder filled in from reference TRBV30 and TRBJ1-5): SQTIHQWPATLVQPVGSPLSLECTVEGTSNPNLYWYRQAAGRGLQLLFYSVGIGQISSEVPQNLSASRPQDRQFILSSKKLLLSDSGFYLCAWSVFYRVNQPQHFGDGTRLSIL.

V and J are TRBV20-1 and TRBJ2-7, with TRBD2 identical over 11 bases. Germline V lookup: CDR1 DFQATT, CDR2 SNEGSKA (reference sequence). With V trimmed by 3 bases and J by 2 bases, 6 bases remained unmatched. This CDR3 is built from 15 residues. In DNA, the CDR3 is TGCAGTGCTAGCGGGATAGCGGGAGGGGCCTACGAGCAGTACTTC. As protein: CSASGIAGGAYEQYF.

This clonotype has more than one count but fewer than ten. V usage is TRBV7-9 and J usage is TRBJ1-2; D not certain. CDR3 length: 14 residues. V was pared by 8 bases and J by 5 bases, with 18 bases between. Germline lookup yields CDR1 SEHNR and CDR2 FQNEAQ (reference sequence). The CDR3 sequence: CASSRRAEKYGYTF. CDR3 bases: TGTGCCAGCTCGCGGCGGGCTGAGAAATATGGCTACACCTTC.

The sample holds a few counts of this clonotype. This chain joins TRBV12-3 or TRBV12-4 and TRBJ2-3, with TRBD2 identical over 14 bases. This CDR3 region has 17 residues. The V and J ends lost 3 bases and 3 bases, in that order; junction bases with no gene match: 5. The CDR3 DNA reads TGTGCCAGCAGTTTCCGACTAGCGGGAGGGTGGACAGATACGCAGTATTTT. It translates to CASSFRLAGGWTDTQYF.